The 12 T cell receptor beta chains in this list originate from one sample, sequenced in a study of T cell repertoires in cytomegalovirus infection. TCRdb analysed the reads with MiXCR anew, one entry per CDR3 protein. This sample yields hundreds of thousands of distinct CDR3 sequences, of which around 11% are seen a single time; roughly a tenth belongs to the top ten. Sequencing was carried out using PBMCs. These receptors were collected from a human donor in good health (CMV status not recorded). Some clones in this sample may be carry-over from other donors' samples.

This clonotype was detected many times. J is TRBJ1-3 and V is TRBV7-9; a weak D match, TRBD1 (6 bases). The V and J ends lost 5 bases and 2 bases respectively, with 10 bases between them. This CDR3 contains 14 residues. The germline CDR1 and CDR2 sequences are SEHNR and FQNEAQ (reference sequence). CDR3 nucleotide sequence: TGTGCCAGCAGCGAACAGGGACCTGGAAACACCATATATTTT. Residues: CASSEQGPGNTIYF.

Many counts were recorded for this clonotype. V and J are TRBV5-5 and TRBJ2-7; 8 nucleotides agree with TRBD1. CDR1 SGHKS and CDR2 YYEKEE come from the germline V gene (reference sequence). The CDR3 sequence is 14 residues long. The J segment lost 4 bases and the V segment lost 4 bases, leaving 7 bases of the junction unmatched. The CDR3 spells CASSPGQGLYEQYF. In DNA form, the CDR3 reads TGTGCCAGCAGCCCCGGACAGGGTTTGTACGAGCAGTACTTC.

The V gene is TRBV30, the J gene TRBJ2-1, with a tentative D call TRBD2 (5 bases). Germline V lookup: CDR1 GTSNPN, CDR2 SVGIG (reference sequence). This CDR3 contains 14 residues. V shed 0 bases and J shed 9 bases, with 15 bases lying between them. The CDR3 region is CAWSVNGRRFEQFF. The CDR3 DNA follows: TGTGCCTGGAGTGTAAACGGGCGGAGGTTTGAGCAGTTCTTC.

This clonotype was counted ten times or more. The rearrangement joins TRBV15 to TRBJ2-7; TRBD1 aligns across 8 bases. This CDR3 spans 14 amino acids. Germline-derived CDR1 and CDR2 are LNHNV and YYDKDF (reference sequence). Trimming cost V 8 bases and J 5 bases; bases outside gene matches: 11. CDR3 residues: CATARDRSSDEQYF. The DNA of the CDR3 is TGTGCCACCGCCCGGGACAGGAGTAGCGACGAGCAGTACTTC.

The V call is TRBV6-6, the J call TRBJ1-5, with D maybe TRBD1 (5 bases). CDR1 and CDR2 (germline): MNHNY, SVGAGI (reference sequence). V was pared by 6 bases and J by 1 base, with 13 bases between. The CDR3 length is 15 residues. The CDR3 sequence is CASRVRRDSNQPQHF. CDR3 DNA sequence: TGTGCCAGCAGAGTCCGGAGGGACAGCAATCAGCCCCAGCATTTT.

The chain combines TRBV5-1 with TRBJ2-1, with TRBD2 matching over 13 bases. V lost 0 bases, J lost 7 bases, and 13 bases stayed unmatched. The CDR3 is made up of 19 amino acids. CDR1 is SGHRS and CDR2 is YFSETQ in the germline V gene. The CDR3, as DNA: TGCGCCAGCAGCTTGGGCCCTCCGGGACTAGCGGGAAAGTCGAATGAGCAGTTCTTC. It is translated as CASSLGPPGLAGKSNEQFF.

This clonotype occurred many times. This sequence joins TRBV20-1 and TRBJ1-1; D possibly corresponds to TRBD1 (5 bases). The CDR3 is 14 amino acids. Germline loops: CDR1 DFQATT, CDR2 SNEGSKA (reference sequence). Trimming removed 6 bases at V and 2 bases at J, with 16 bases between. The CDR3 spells CSAATGVGNTEAFF. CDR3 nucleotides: TGCAGTGCAGCTACGGGGGTCGGAAACACTGAAGCTTTCTTT.

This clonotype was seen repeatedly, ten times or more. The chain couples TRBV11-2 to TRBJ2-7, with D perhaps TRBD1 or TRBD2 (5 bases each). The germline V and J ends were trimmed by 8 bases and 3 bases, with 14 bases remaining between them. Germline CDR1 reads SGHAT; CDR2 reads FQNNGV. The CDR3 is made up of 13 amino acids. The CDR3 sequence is CASRDPDGYEQYF. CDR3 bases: TGTGCCAGCCGGGACCCCGATGGCTACGAGCAGTACTTC.

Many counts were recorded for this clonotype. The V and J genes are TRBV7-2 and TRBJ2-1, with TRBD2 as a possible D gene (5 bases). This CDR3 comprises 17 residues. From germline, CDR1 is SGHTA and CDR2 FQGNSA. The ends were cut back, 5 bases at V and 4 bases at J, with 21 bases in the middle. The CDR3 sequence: CASSPRGSYTPYNEQFF. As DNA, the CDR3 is TGTGCCAGCAGCCCCCGGGGTAGCTATACCCCGTACAATGAGCAGTTCTTC.

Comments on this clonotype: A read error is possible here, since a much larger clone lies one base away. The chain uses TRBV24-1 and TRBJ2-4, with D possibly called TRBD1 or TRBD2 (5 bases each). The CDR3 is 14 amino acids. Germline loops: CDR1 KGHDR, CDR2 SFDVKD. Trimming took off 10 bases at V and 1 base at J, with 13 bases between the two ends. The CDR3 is CATPPGPAKNIQYF. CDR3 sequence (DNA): TGTGCCACACCACCGGGGCCGGCCAAAAACATTCAGTACTTC.

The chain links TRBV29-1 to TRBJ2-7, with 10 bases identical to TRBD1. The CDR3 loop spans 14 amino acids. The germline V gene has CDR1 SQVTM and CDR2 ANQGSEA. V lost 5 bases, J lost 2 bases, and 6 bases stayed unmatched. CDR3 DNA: TGCAGCGTTCATGACAGGGGGCTTACCTACGAGCAGTACTTC. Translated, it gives CSVHDRGLTYEQYF.

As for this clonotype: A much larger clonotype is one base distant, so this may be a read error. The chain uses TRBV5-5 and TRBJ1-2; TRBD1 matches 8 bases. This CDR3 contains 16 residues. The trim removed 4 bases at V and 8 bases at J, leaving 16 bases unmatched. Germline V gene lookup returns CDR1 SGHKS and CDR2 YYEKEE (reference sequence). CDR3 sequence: CASSQDRVICSRGYTF. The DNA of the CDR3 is TGTGCCAGCAGCCAGGACAGGGTTATCTGTAGCAGGGGCTACACCTTC.